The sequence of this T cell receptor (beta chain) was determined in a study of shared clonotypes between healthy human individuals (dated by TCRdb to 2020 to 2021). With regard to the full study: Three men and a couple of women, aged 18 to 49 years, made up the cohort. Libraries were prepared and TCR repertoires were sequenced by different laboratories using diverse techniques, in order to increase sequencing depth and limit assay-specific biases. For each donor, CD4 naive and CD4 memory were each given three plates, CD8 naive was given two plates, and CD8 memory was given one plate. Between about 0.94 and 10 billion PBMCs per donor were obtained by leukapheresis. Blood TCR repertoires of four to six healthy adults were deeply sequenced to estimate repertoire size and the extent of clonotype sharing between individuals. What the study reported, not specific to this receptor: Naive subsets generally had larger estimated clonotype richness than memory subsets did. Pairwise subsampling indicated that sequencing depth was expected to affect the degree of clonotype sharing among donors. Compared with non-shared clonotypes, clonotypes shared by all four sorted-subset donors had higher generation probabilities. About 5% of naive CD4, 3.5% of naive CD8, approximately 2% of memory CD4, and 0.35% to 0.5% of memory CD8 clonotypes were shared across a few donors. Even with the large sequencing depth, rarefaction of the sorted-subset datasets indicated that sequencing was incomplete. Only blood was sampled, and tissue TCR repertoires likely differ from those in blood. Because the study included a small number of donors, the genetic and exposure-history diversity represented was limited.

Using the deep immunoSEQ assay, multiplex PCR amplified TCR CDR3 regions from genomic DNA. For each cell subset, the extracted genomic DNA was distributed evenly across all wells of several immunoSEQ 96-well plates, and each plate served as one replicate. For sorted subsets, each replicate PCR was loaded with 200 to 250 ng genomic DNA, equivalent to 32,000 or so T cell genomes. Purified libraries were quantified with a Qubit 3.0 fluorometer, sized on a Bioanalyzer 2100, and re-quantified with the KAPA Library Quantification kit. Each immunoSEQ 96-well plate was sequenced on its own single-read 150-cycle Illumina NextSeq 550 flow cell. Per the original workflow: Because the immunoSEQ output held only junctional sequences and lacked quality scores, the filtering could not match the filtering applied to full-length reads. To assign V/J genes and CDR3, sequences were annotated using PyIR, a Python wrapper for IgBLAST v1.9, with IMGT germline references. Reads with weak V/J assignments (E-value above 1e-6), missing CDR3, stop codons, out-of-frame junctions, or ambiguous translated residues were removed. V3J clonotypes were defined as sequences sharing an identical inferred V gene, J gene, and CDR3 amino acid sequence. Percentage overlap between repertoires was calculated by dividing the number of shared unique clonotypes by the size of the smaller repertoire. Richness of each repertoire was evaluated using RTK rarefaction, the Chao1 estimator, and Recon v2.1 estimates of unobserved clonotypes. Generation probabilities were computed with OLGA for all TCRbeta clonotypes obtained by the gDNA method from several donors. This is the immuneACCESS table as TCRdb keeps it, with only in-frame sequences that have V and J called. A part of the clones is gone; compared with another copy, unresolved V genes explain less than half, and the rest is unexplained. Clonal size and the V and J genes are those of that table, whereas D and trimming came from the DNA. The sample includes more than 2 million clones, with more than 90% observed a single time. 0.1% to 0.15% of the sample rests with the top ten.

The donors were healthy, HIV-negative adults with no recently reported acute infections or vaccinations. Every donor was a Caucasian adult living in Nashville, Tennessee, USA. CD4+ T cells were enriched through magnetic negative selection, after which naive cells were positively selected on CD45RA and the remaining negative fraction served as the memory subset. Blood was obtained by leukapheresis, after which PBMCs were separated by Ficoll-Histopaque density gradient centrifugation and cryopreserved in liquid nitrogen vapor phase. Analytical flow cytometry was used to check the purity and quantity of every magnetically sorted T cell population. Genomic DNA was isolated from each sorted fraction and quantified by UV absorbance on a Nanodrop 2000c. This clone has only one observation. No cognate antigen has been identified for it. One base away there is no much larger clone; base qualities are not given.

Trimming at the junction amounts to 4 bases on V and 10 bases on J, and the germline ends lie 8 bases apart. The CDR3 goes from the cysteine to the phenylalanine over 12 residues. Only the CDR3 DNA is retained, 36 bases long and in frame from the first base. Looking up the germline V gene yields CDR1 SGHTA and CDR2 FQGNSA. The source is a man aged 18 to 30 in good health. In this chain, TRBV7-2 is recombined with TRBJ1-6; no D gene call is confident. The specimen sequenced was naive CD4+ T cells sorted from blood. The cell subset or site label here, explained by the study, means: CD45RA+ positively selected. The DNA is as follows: TGTGCCAGCAGCTCGGAGCGCTCACCCCTCCACTTT. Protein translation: CASSSERSPLHF.